Listed here is a single T cell receptor (beta chain). The antigen remains undetermined. This entry is derived from a study of cytomegalovirus exposure and HLA in healthy donors. Findings of the study overall: The study dropped some indistinguishable V segments, TRBV6-2 and TRBV6-3 among them.

PCR was performed using 60 Vbeta and 13 Jbeta primers. The method was immunoSEQ multiplex PCR; TCRdb's version includes in-frame clones alone and lacks a portion of them. The data hold about 150,000 clones, with around 84% observed a single time. Germline CDR1 and CDR2: SGHTA and FQGNSA. The CDR3 sequence is 12 residues long. Trimming took 5 bases from V and 6 from J, leaving 7 bases between them. Sequencing was performed on PBMCs. J is TRBJ2-2 and V is TRBV7-2; D gene ambiguous. This receptor was taken from a young man in good health and CMV-seropositive. The CDR3 bases are TGTGCCAGCAGCCCCGACTCCGGGGAGCTGTTTTTT. It yields the protein CASSPDSGELFF.